Shown below are 9 T cell receptor beta chains from a single sample sequenced in a study of tumor-infiltrating lymphocytes in oesophageal squamous cell carcinoma (dated by TCRdb to 2016 to 2018). Library construction relied on PCR. The instrument given in TCRdb is Illumina HiSeq 2000. Using fastp at Q25 and MiXCR, TCRdb reprocessed the public reads and kept productive beta chains. Merged by CDR3 protein, the rows form single entries marked with the most common genes and DNA. The sample records 3,400 or so distinct CDR3 sequences, 16% of which are singletons. Of the sample, approximately 24% falls within the top ten clones. The specimen sequenced was esophageal tumor tissue. These receptors were obtained from a male donor with esophageal squamous cell carcinoma.

This clonotype came up many times. The chain carries TRBV5-1 and TRBJ2-3; possibly TRBD2 for D (7 bases). Between the trimmed V and J ends, which lost 4 bases and 7 bases, there was a span of 16 bases. There are 14 residues in the CDR3. Per germline, CDR1 SGHRS and CDR2 YFSETQ. Written as DNA, the CDR3 is TGCGCCAGCAGCGAGAAGGGGGGGCCTCATACGCAGTATTTT. This gives the protein CASSEKGGPHTQYF.

This clonotype is labeled as medium-sized (0.01 to 0.1%). The chain couples TRBV6-1 to TRBJ1-5; 8 nucleotides line up with TRBD1. Germline trimming cut 6 bases from V and 3 bases from J; bases unmatched to any gene: 7. The germline gives CDR1 MNHNS, CDR2 SASEGT. This CDR3 is 15 amino acids long. CDR3 nucleotides: TGTGCCAGCAGCACCGGACAGGGACTCAATCAGCCCCAGCATTTT. Translation gives CASSTGQGLNQPQHF.

This clonotype is medium-sized. V and J are TRBV7-8 and TRBJ1-2; D gene unclear. Trimming stripped 4 bases from V and 2 bases from J, with 11 bases between. The CDR3 covers 14 residues. Germline lookup yields CDR1 SGHVS and CDR2 FQNEAQ. Here the CDR3 reads CASSSLRHNYGYTF. The DNA of the CDR3 is TGTGCCAGCAGCTCCCTGAGACACAACTATGGCTACACCTTC.

Ten or more counts support this clonotype. V and J are TRBV5-6 and TRBJ1-3; D is uncertain. This CDR3 is built from 12 residues. V lost 7 bases and J 2 bases, leaving 7 bases between the germline ends. Germline lookup yields CDR1 SGHDT and CDR2 YYEEEE. CDR3 DNA: TGTGCCAGCCGAAAGACTGGAAACACCATATATTTT. Residues: CASRKTGNTIYF.

The table lists this clonotype with many counts. The V call is TRBV5-1, the J call TRBJ2-4, with D possibly being TRBD2 (5 bases). Trimming stripped 4 bases from V and 9 bases from J, with 23 bases between. The CDR3 sequence is 16 residues long. Germline CDR1 is SGHRS and CDR2 is YFSETQ. The CDR3 loop is CASSPTGVRGLSIQYF. CDR3 in DNA: TGCGCCAGCAGCCCCACCGGGGTGCGAGGTCTGAGCATTCAGTACTTC. The full variable domain, with the rest looked up from reference TRBV5-1 and TRBJ2-4, is KAGVTQTPRYLIKTRGQQVTLSCSPISGHRSVSWYQQTPGQGLQFLFEYFSETQRNKGNFPGRFSGRQFSNSRSEMNVSTLELGDSALYLCASSPTGVRGLSIQYFGAGTRLSVL.

This clonotype is medium-sized in the sample. The rearrangement joins TRBV10-2 to TRBJ2-7; 8 bases line up with TRBD2. The CDR3 contains 14 residues. With V trimmed by 4 bases and J by 3 bases, 5 bases remained unmatched. CDR1 and CDR2 from the germline V gene are WSHSY and SAAADI. The CDR3 region is CASSAFSGNYEQYF. The CDR3 region has the DNA TGCGCCAGCAGTGCCTTTAGCGGGAACTACGAGCAGTACTTC.

This clonotype is classed as medium-sized. The chain combines TRBV6-1 with TRBJ2-5; possibly TRBD1 for D (6 bases). The germline V and J ends were trimmed by 1 base and 4 bases, with 16 bases remaining between them. CDR3 length: 16 amino acids. Germline-derived CDR1 and CDR2 are MNHNS and SASEGT. The CDR3 nucleotides read TGTGCCAGCAGTGAAGGGGGTCAGGGGTTAGGAGAGACCCAGTACTTC. Translating it yields CASSEGGQGLGETQYF.

The chain is built from TRBV5-1 and TRBJ2-7, with TRBD2 matching over 8 bases. CDR3 length: 15 amino acids. Germline V gives CDR1 SGHRS, CDR2 YFSETQ. The junction had 9 bases not matched to a gene; V was cut back by 0 bases and J by 7 bases. CDR3 coding DNA: TGCGCCAGCAGCTTGGGGCGGGGGGCCGACAATGAGCAGTACTTC. It yields the protein CASSLGRGADNEQYF.

By share, this clonotype counts as medium-sized. This sequence joins TRBV12-3 or TRBV12-4 and TRBJ1-4; a possible D gene is TRBD1 (6 bases). The CDR3 is made up of 15 amino acids. V gave up 7 bases and J gave up 3 bases, with 15 bases separating them. The CDR3 spells CASTTRTESNEKLFF. The CDR3 coding sequence is TGTGCCAGCACTACCCGGACAGAATCTAATGAAAAACTGTTTTTT.